This T cell receptor (beta chain) stems from a study of T cell responses to AZD1222 COVID-19 vaccine. On the study more broadly: Timing groups of about 4 and about 12 weeks for second doses were pooled.

Repertoires were generated with immunoSEQ multiplex PCR, while TCRdb's copy carries only in-frame clones and drops some. Of about 82,000 clones listed, 90% to 95% were seen once; the top ten hold 5.2%. The CDR3 has 15 residues. V gave up 2 bases and J gave up 6 bases; unmatched junction bases: 6. The germline gives CDR1 SGHTA, CDR2 FQGNSA. Regarding the study as a whole: At baseline, seropositivity was found in only a handful of AZD1222 recipients. In a largely white British group with more females than males, clonal diversity was possibly underestimated. Two AZD1222 administrations were followed by greater Spike-specific TCR breadth and depth.

Points on this clone: Its antigen is unknown.

This receptor was identified in an adult in good health. This material consisted of peripheral blood, taken on day 0 of AZD1222 vaccination. The rearrangement uses TRBV7-2 and TRBJ2-2; 7 positions match TRBD1. The CDR3 loop reads CASSLSATGPGELFF. In DNA form, the CDR3 reads TGTGCCAGCAGCTTATCTGCGACAGGGCCCGGGGAGCTGTTTTTT.